The 9 T cell receptor beta chains listed next were all sequenced from one sample in a study of regulatory T cells in long-lasting Graves disease. Relying on iRepertoire HTBI primers and Arm-PCR of CDR3 regions, the team built TCR beta libraries. One entry per CDR3 protein results from TCRdb running MiXCR on the multiplex PCR reads. The repertoire holds hundreds of thousands of distinct CDR3 sequences, around 12% seen once, with around 10% in the top ten. The time point here: newly diagnosed GD, antithyroid drugs for less than 3 months. PBMC RNA was the source of the TCR library. The sample was also linked to a second study, of T cells in Graves' hyperthyroidism and ophthalmopathy.

The sequencing here drew on peripheral blood mononuclear cells (PBMCs), taken at new diagnosis, from a patient treated with antithyroid drugs. These receptors all stem from a woman younger than 45 with Graves disease.

This clonotype was counted a few times. V gene TRBV28 combines with J gene TRBJ2-1; 9 bases match TRBD2. Germline CDR1 MDHEN, CDR2 SYDVKM. V lost 4 bases and J lost 6; bases outside the gene matches: 10. This CDR3 contains 16 residues. The CDR3 coding sequence is TGTGCCAGCAGTTATCTCCGAGCGGGAGGTGGCAATGAGCAGTTCTTC. Amino acid sequence: CASSYLRAGGGNEQFF.

This rearrangement joins TRBV7-3 to TRBJ2-3; the D gene is possibly TRBD2 (5 bases). The CDR3 is 15 residues long. Trimming left V 3 bases short and J 1 base short, with 11 bases between. Germline V gene data show CDR1 as SGHTA and CDR2 as FQGTGA. The CDR3 bases are TGTGCCAGCAGCTTTCAACCAGCGGGCACAGATACGCAGTATTTT. As protein: CASSFQPAGTDTQYF. Supplemented by reference TRBV7-3 and TRBJ2-3, the full variable domain reads GAGVSQTPSNKVTEKGKYVELRCDPISGHTALYWYRQSLGQGPEFLIYFQGTGAADDSGLPNDRFFAVRPEGSVSTLKIQRTERGDSAVYLCASSFQPAGTDTQYFGPGTRLTVL.

This clonotype has at least ten counts. This rearrangement joins TRBV30 to TRBJ1-1; D remains ambiguous. Germline CDR1 reads GTSNPN; CDR2 reads SVGIG (reference sequence). The CDR3 length is 13 residues. The V end lost 6 bases, the J end lost 0 bases, and 11 bases lay between the germline ends. Written as DNA, the CDR3 is TGTGCCTGCCCCCGGGGTGTGAACACTGAAGCTTTCTTT. Translating it yields CACPRGVNTEAFF.

This clonotype appeared many times. This chain uses TRBV11-2 with TRBJ2-1, with 7 nucleotides matching TRBD2. The V segment lost 4 bases and the J segment 12 bases; nucleotides outside the gene matches: 6. The CDR3 covers 12 residues. Looked up from germline, CDR1 is SGHAT and CDR2 is FQNNGV. CDR3 DNA sequence: TGTGCCAGCAGCTCAGGACCTAGCGGGCAGTTCTTC. Amino acids: CASSSGPSGQFF. The complete variable domain, with remaining parts taken from reference TRBV11-2 and TRBJ2-1, reads EAGVAQSPRYKIIEKRQSVAFWCNPISGHATLYWYQQILGQGPKLLIQFQNNGVVDDSQLPKDRFSAERLKGVDSTLKIQPAKLEDSAVYLCASSSGPSGQFFGPGTRLTVL.

This clonotype was seen ten or more times. This chain links TRBV7-2 with TRBJ2-1, with TRBD2 matching 8 bases. The CDR3 is made up of 17 amino acids. The junction had 13 bases not matched to a gene; V was cut back by 5 bases and J by 4 bases. Germline V gene lookup returns CDR1 SGHTA and CDR2 FQGNSA. The CDR3 nucleotides are TGTGCCAGCAGCCCTAAGTTCATACTAGCGGATTACAATGAGCAGTTCTTC. It encodes CASSPKFILADYNEQFF.

This clonotype was observed many times. The chain combines TRBV24-1 with TRBJ2-7; the match to TRBD1 covers 7 bases. Unmatched junction bases numbered 4, after V lost 4 bases and J lost 2 bases. Germline V gene data show CDR1 as KGHDR and CDR2 as SFDVKD. This CDR3 has 14 amino acids. CDR3 loop: CATSERDSTYEQYF. In nucleotides, the CDR3 is TGTGCCACCAGTGAACGGGACAGCACCTACGAGCAGTACTTC.

The rearrangement uses TRBV4-2 and TRBJ1-1, with D possibly TRBD1 on 6 matching bases. V was clipped by 1 base and J by 5 bases, with 26 bases between them. Germline loops: CDR1 LGHNA, CDR2 YNFKEQ. This CDR3 is 19 amino acids long. The CDR3 coding sequence is TGTGCCAGCAGCCAAGTAGGTTTTAGAACAGGGCCCCCGAGGACTGAAGCTTTCTTT. It specifies CASSQVGFRTGPPRTEAFF.

The CDR3 bases are TGTGCCAGCAGCTTATCGAGGGCGGACGGGGAGCTGTTTTTT. This translates into CASSLSRADGELFF. J is TRBJ2-2 and V is TRBV7-9, with D perhaps matching TRBD2 (5 bases). CDR1 and CDR2 (germline): SEHNR, FQNEAQ (reference sequence). This CDR3 has 14 amino acids. V lost 2 bases and J lost 7, with 11 bases in between.

Ten or more counts support this clonotype. The V and J genes are TRBV28 and TRBJ2-5, with 10 nucleotides matching TRBD2. The CDR3 runs to 17 residues. CDR1 MDHEN and CDR2 SYDVKM come from the germline V gene. The junction had 10 bases not matched to a gene; V was cut back by 2 bases and J by 4 bases. The CDR3 loop is CASSLIILAGDGETQYF. The CDR3 DNA reads TGTGCCAGCAGTTTAATTATCCTAGCGGGAGATGGAGAGACCCAGTACTTC. Full variable domain (missing parts from reference TRBV28 and TRBJ2-5): DVKVTQSSRYLVKRTGEKVFLECVQDMDHENMFWYRQDPGLGLRLIYFSYDVKMKEKGDIPEGYSVSREKKERFSLILESASTNQTSMYLCASSLIILAGDGETQYFGPGTRLLVL.